This passage covers 30 T cell receptor beta chains from one sample sequenced in a study of blood T cell repertoires in COVID-19. Profiling relied on immunoSEQ multiplex PCR, and the TCRdb table lists in-frame clones only, not all of them. The data contain fewer than 350,000 clones, approximately 83% of them singletons. The specimen sequenced was PBMCs or T cells enriched from blood (not recorded which). Receptors were obtained from a woman aged 40 to 55 with acute COVID-19.

This clone is a singleton in its sample. This chain links TRBV25-1 with TRBJ2-5; 11 bases align to TRBD1. V was pared by 6 bases and J by 6 bases, with 9 bases of the junction left unmatched. Germline CDR1 MGHDK, CDR2 SYGVNS. The CDR3 is made up of 15 amino acids. CDR3 sequence: CASRGVGTGGKTQYF. The CDR3 region has the DNA TGTGCCAGCAGGGGTGTTGGGACAGGGGGGAAGACCCAGTACTTC.

This clone was seen many times. V and J are TRBV6-5 and TRBJ1-1; D possibly corresponds to TRBD1 (6 bases). Germline V CDR1 and CDR2: MNHEY, SVGAGI. CDR3 size: 15 residues. V gave up 7 bases and J gave up 0 bases, with 15 bases separating them. CDR3 DNA: TGTGCCAGCACTCGGGCCGGGGACATGAACACTGAAGCTTTCTTT. Translated: CASTRAGDMNTEAFF.

The gene calls are TRBV3-1 (or the pseudogene TRBV3-2) and TRBJ2-7, with 9 nucleotides matching TRBD1. The ends lost 3 bases at V and 6 bases at J; junction bases unmatched: 9. From germline, CDR1 is LGHDT and CDR2 YNNKEL (reference sequence). CDR3 size: 15 residues. This CDR3 reads CASSHATGGAREQYF. The CDR3, as DNA: TGTGCCAGCAGCCACGCGACAGGGGGAGCGCGCGAGCAGTACTTC.

This clone was found once. The chain employs TRBV27 and TRBJ2-1; 10 bases are a match to TRBD2. Germline CDR1 MNHEY, CDR2 SMNVEV (reference sequence). The CDR3 is 17 residues long. V shed 3 bases and J 4 bases; nucleotides not matched to a gene: 9. The CDR3 DNA is TGTGCCAGCAGTTTCCTTTCGTCTAGCGGGGGTTACAATGAGCAGTTCTTC. Amino acids: CASSFLSSSGGYNEQFF.

The chain is built from TRBV9 and TRBJ1-2, with D possibly TRBD1 on 5 matching bases. The V and J ends lost 5 bases and 2 bases respectively, with 19 bases between them. The CDR3 totals 16 residues. Per the germline V gene, CDR1 is SGDLS and CDR2 is YYNGEE. The CDR3 is CASRGASDLRNYGYTF. CDR3 sequence (DNA): TGTGCCAGCAGAGGGGCCTCGGACCTCCGAAACTATGGCTACACCTTC.

The J gene is TRBJ2-7, the V gene TRBV11-3; D might be TRBD2 (6 bases). Trimming cost V 5 bases and J 6 bases, with 17 bases left between them. Germline loops: CDR1 SGHNT, CDR2 YENEEA. The CDR3 contains 14 residues. The CDR3 loop is CASSPTGGAGEQYF. Here the CDR3 DNA reads TGTGCCAGCAGCCCCACCGGGGGAGCGGGCGAGCAGTACTTC. The full variable domain, completed using reference TRBV11-3 and TRBJ2-7, is EAGVVQSPRYKIIEKKQPVAFWCNPISGHNTLYWYLQNLGQGPELLIRYENEEAVDDSQLPKDRFSAERLKGVDSTLKIQPAELGDSAVYLCASSPTGGAGEQYFGPGTRLTVT.

This clone has just one count. This chain connects TRBV4-1 to TRBJ1-1; D uncertain. Trimming took off 6 bases at V and 1 base at J, with 15 bases between the two ends. The CDR3 sequence is 15 residues long. In germline, CDR1 is MGHRA, CDR2 YSYEKL. In DNA, the CDR3 is TGCGCCAGCAGACAGCTGGTCCAGGAGAACACTGAAGCTTTCTTT. This codes for CASRQLVQENTEAFF.

The gene calls are TRBV4-2 and TRBJ1-1; D ambiguous. From germline, CDR1 is LGHNA and CDR2 YNFKEQ. This CDR3 region has 15 residues. Trimming took off 1 base at V and 0 bases at J, with 9 bases between the two ends. CDR3: CASSQGVGVNTEAFF. The CDR3 bases are TGTGCCAGCAGCCAAGGGGTCGGGGTGAACACTGAAGCTTTCTTT.

The rearrangement joins TRBV5-6 to TRBJ1-5; 8 nucleotides match TRBD1. The CDR3 sequence is 17 residues long. Trimming removed 3 bases from V and 1 base from J; junction bases left unmatched: 9. CDR1 and CDR2 (germline): SGHDT, YYEEEE. For the CDR3, the DNA is TGTGCCAGCAGCTCCACGCACAACAGGGGGAGCAATCAGCCCCAGCATTTT. Amino acid sequence: CASSSTHNRGSNQPQHF.

The chain uses TRBV28 and TRBJ2-5; D perhaps matches TRBD1 (5 bases). Germline V gene sequence: CDR1 MDHEN, CDR2 SYDVKM. Trimming shortened V by 6 bases and J by 4 bases, and 15 bases separated the two germline ends. CDR3 length equals 14 residues. The CDR3 region is CASSKGPRGETQYF. As DNA, the CDR3 is TGTGCCAGCAGCAAGGGGCCAAGGGGAGAGACCCAGTACTTC. Variable domain in full (rest from reference TRBV28 and TRBJ2-5): DVKVTQSSRYLVKRTGEKVFLECVQDMDHENMFWYRQDPGLGLRLIYFSYDVKMKEKGDIPEGYSVSREKKERFSLILESASTNQTSMYLCASSKGPRGETQYFGPGTRLLVL.

The chain joins TRBV20-1 to TRBJ1-1, with D unresolved. V was shortened by 3 bases and J by 0 bases, with 11 bases between the two germline ends. CDR3 length equals 14 residues. Germline CDR1 reads DFQATT; CDR2 reads SNEGSKA (reference sequence). CDR3 protein: CSASGFRLNTEAFF. CDR3 DNA sequence: TGCAGTGCTAGTGGGTTCAGGCTGAACACTGAAGCTTTCTTT.

The genes are TRBV6-2 or TRBV6-3 and TRBJ1-1; 9 positions match TRBD1. Per the germline V gene, CDR1 is MNHEY and CDR2 is SVGEGT. This CDR3 spans 15 amino acids. After removal of 3 bases from V and 3 bases from J, the junction contained 5 bases not matched to a gene. In DNA form, the CDR3 reads TGTGCCAGCAGTTATAAACAGGGGGCGGACACTGAAGCTTTCTTT. This translates into CASSYKQGADTEAFF.

This chain uses TRBV7-2 with TRBJ2-5, with D possibly TRBD1 on 5 matching bases. V dropped 4 bases and J dropped 7 bases, with 13 bases sitting between them. CDR3 length: 13 residues. CDR1 is SGHTA and CDR2 is FQGNSA in the germline V gene. Here the CDR3 reads CASSSSNRGTQYF. The CDR3 DNA reads as TGTGCCAGCAGCTCGAGTAATAGGGGGACCCAGTACTTC.

J is TRBJ2-1 and V is TRBV27, with a possible D match to TRBD2 (6 bases). The CDR3 consists of 15 residues. Trimming removed 4 bases from V and 4 bases from J, with 14 bases in between. The germline V gene encodes CDR1 MNHEY and CDR2 SMNVEV (reference sequence). The CDR3, as DNA: TGTGCCAGCAGTTCTCTGGCGGGGCGATACAATGAGCAGTTCTTC. Translating gives CASSSLAGRYNEQFF.

V and J are TRBV2 and TRBJ2-5, with D perhaps TRBD2 (5 bases). The germline gives CDR1 SNHLY, CDR2 FYNNEI. The CDR3 spans 12 residues. The V end lost 7 bases, the J end lost 4 bases, and 10 bases lay between the germline ends. The CDR3 nucleotides read TGTGCCAGCAAGAGGGAAATAGAGACCCAGTACTTC. Translating gives CASKREIETQYF.

Only a few counts were recorded for this clone. The chain uses TRBV9 and TRBJ1-2, with TRBD1 as a possible D gene (5 bases). Germline CDR1 reads SGDLS; CDR2 reads YYNGEE. The CDR3 totals 16 residues. Trimming cost V 0 bases and J 0 bases, with 12 bases left between them. The CDR3 nucleotides read TGTGCCAGCAGCGTAGACCCAGGGATAGCTAACTATGGCTACACCTTC. Its protein is CASSVDPGIANYGYTF.

As regards this clone: The junction does not match germline at one end; this may be a read error. The V and J genes are TRBV7-7 and TRBJ2-2; D call uncertain. The CDR3 loop spans 16 amino acids. Per germline, CDR1 SSHAT and CDR2 FNYEAQ (reference sequence). This chain's CDR3 is CASSLLRVPDTGELFF. DNA for the CDR3: TGTGCTAGCAGCTTATTAAGAGTACCCGACACCGGGGAGCTGTTTTTT.

This sequence joins TRBV28 and TRBJ1-4; no firm D call. V dropped 4 bases and J dropped 4 bases, with 16 bases sitting between them. CDR3 length: 16 amino acids. CDR1 MDHEN and CDR2 SYDVKM come from the germline V gene. The CDR3 DNA reads TGTGCCAGCAGTTCCCCCGGCGGTCTGATTAATGAAAAACTGTTTTTT. This encodes CASSSPGGLINEKLFF.

This clone was recorded once. The rearrangement links TRBV5-6 to TRBJ1-6, with TRBD1 matching 9 bases. Germline assignment: CDR1 SGHDT and CDR2 YYEEEE. The CDR3 is 15 residues long. V was pared by 0 bases and J by 5 bases, with 0 bases of the junction left unmatched. The CDR3 DNA follows: TGTGCCAGCAGCTTGGGGGACAGGGATAATTCACCCCTCCACTTT. Its translation is CASSLGDRDNSPLHF.

In DNA form, the CDR3 reads TGTGCCAGCAGCGCAGGGGCGGGGGAAAATCAGCCCCAGCATTTT. Protein: CASSAGAGENQPQHF. The chain carries TRBV9 and TRBJ1-5; TRBD1 might be the D (6 bases). The V end was cut by 3 bases, the J end by 4 bases, with 14 bases between. The CDR3 length is 15 residues. Per the germline V gene, CDR1 is SGDLS and CDR2 is YYNGEE. Filled out from reference TRBV9 and TRBJ1-5, the complete variable domain reads DSGVTQTPKHLITATGQRVTLRCSPRSGDLSVYWYQQSLDQGLQFLIQYYNGEERAKGNILERFSAQQFPDLHSELNLSSLELGDSALYFCASSAGAGENQPQHFGDGTRLSIL.

The V call is TRBV27, the J call TRBJ2-2; no clear D gene. Trimming took off 3 bases at V and 4 bases at J, with 9 bases between the two ends. Germline loops: CDR1 MNHEY, CDR2 SMNVEV (reference sequence). This CDR3 comprises 14 residues. This chain's CDR3 is CASSFSWSTGELFF. The CDR3 DNA sequence: TGTGCCAGCAGTTTTAGTTGGAGCACCGGGGAGCTGTTTTTT.

The chain combines TRBV5-1 with TRBJ2-7; weak D call: TRBD1 (7 bases). CDR1 and CDR2 from the germline V gene are SGHRS and YFSETQ. The CDR3 has 14 amino acids. The V and J ends lost 4 bases and 0 bases respectively, with 11 bases between them. The DNA of the CDR3 is TGCGCCAGCAGCCCGGGGGACAGCTCCTACGAGCAGTACTTC. Translation: CASSPGDSSYEQYF.

The chain has TRBV11-2 and TRBJ1-1; D is perhaps TRBD1 (6 bases). V was trimmed by 0 bases and J by 5 bases, leaving 13 bases between them. Germline V gene sequence: CDR1 SGHAT, CDR2 FQNNGV. The CDR3 has 15 amino acids. DNA of the CDR3: TGTGCCAGCAGCTTAGACGCAGGGGCTAGGACTGAAGCTTTCTTT. Translation: CASSLDAGARTEAFF.

The V and J genes are TRBV18 and TRBJ1-3; the D gene is possibly TRBD1 (6 bases). V was shortened by 3 bases and J by 5 bases, with 17 bases between the two germline ends. Germline loops: CDR1 KGHSH, CDR2 LQKENI. The CDR3 is made up of 16 amino acids. In nucleotides, the CDR3 is TGTGCCAGCTCACCGACAGGTAAAGCGACGAGAAACACCATATATTTT. Its protein product is CASSPTGKATRNTIYF.

The chain is built from TRBV4-2 and TRBJ2-1; 10 nucleotides align to TRBD2. Unmatched junction bases numbered 15, after V lost 3 bases and J lost 10 bases. This CDR3 is 17 amino acids long. Germline V gene data show CDR1 as LGHNA and CDR2 as YNFKEQ. CDR3 loop: CASSHEASGSLVREQFF. DNA for the CDR3: TGTGCCAGCAGCCATGAAGCTAGCGGGAGCCTCGTCCGGGAGCAGTTCTTC.

The V call is TRBV10-3, the J call TRBJ2-3, with D uncertain. Trimming cost V 0 bases and J 2 bases, with 9 bases left between them. The CDR3 totals 15 residues. CDR1 is ENHRY and CDR2 is SYGVKD in the germline V gene. CDR3 in amino acids: CAISESSVNTDTQYF. The DNA for the CDR3 is TGTGCCATCAGTGAGTCGTCAGTTAACACAGATACGCAGTATTTT.

This clone occurred many times. The chain joins TRBV18 to TRBJ2-5, with 9 bases aligning to TRBD2. The junction had 3 bases not matched to a gene; V was cut back by 0 bases and J by 1 base. The CDR3 is 16 amino acids. From germline, CDR1 is KGHSH and CDR2 LQKENI. The CDR3 DNA sequence: TGTGCCAGCTCACCACCGCGACTAGCGGTCCAAGAGACCCAGTACTTC. Protein product: CASSPPRLAVQETQYF.

V gene TRBV4-2 combines with J gene TRBJ1-5, with TRBD1 matching over 7 bases. The CDR3 is 15 residues long. Germline values: CDR1 LGHNA, CDR2 YNFKEQ. V was pared by 0 bases and J by 9 bases, with 8 bases of the junction left unmatched. The CDR3 loop is CASSQETGQLGPQHF. CDR3 nucleotides: TGTGCCAGCAGCCAAGAGACAGGGCAGCTGGGGCCCCAGCATTTT.

The genes are TRBV27 and TRBJ1-2; no definite D call. Germline CDR1 and CDR2: MNHEY and SMNVEV (reference sequence). The ends were cut back, 6 bases at V and 5 bases at J, with 19 bases in the middle. This CDR3 has 15 amino acids. CDR3 loop: CASSPQGEIIYGYTF. The CDR3 nucleotides are TGTGCCAGCAGCCCCCAAGGAGAAATTATATATGGCTACACCTTC.

This chain joins TRBV9 and TRBJ2-3; no clear D gene. The V end lost 4 bases, the J end lost 0 bases, and 18 bases lay between the germline ends. The CDR3 totals 17 residues. Germline V CDR1 and CDR2: SGDLS, YYNGEE. This CDR3 reads CASSPNFGLRSTDTQYF. CDR3 DNA sequence: TGTGCCAGCAGCCCCAACTTCGGATTGAGGAGCACAGATACGCAGTATTTT.